This T cell receptor (beta chain) was captured in a study of identical twins. The authors used template switching to add a universal primer site and gave cDNA unique molecular identifiers. TCRdb redid the calling of the 5' RACE reads with MiXCR, one entry per CDR3 protein. The sample has about 330,000 distinct CDR3 sequences; 12% are singletons. The study's findings and limits: Whereas memory repertoires showed no such difference, abundant cord blood beta clonotypes carried fewer insertions. Beta out-of-frame sequences showed weaker excess twin sharing.

The V end was cut by 5 bases, the J end by 10 bases, with 6 bases between. Germline-derived CDR1 and CDR2 are SEHNR and FQNEAQ (reference sequence). CDR3 size: 10 residues. This clonotype was seen only a few times. The antigen is undetermined. These data are also associated with another study on yellow fever vaccine responses in identical twins.

The sequenced sample was CD8+ T cells sorted from blood. The receptor's source is a woman younger than 35 in good health. The chain couples TRBV7-9 to TRBJ2-1; the D is unclear. CDR3 sequence (DNA): TGTGCCAGCAGCCTCCAGGAGCAGTTCTTC. Translating it yields CASSLQEQFF.